This T cell receptor (beta chain) was sequenced for a study of blood T cell repertoires in COVID-19. Study information: From the United States, Italy and Spain came samples of acute and convalescent COVID-19. T cells, B-cell-depleted T cells, or PBMCs provided the cDNA or gDNA that served as material.

The authors' processing: Amplification from reference gene primers served as the basis for estimated nucleated cell counts. Some clones are missing from TCRdb's copy, which holds only in-frame ones; the method was immunoSEQ multiplex PCR. V and J calls and clone size come straight from that table; D and trimming were deduced from the DNA. Among 150,000 or so clones listed, 75% to 85% were seen once. The clonotype originates from a woman aged 80 or older with active or convalescent COVID-19. The sequenced sample was peripheral blood.

The CDR3, as DNA: TGTGCCAGCAGCCGCGGGAGGGGGGCCACAACTAATGAAAAACTGTTTTTT. It yields the protein CASSRGRGATTNEKLFF. The chain is built from TRBV11-2 and TRBJ1-4; weak D call: TRBD1 (6 bases). The germline V and J ends were trimmed by 5 bases and 0 bases, with 16 bases remaining between them. Germline lookup yields CDR1 SGHAT and CDR2 FQNNGV. This CDR3 spans 17 amino acids.